This TCR beta chain is drawn from a study of CD8 T cells in Susac syndrome. Regarding the study as a whole: TCR sequencing and HLA analysis covered a relatively small number of individuals.

CD8+ and CD4+ T cells from blood underwent TCR beta sequencing. Reverse transcription of roughly 0.45 to 1 ug RNA used random hexamers. The immunoSEQ assay covered 54 Vbeta and 13 Jbeta segments for CDR3. Using its own MiXCR run on the immunoSEQ multiplex PCR reads, TCRdb lists one record per CDR3 protein. The sample yields fewer than 85,000 distinct CDR3 sequences, around 96% seen once. Trimming at V came to 5 bases and at J to 0 bases, leaving 5 bases not matched to a gene. The germline V gene encodes CDR1 DFQATT and CDR2 SNEGSKA (reference sequence). This CDR3 contains 16 residues. The table lists this clonotype with a count of one. Its antigen is not known.

This TCR was recovered from a human donor with multiple sclerosis. The genes are TRBV20-1 and TRBJ2-6; TRBD1 aligns across 9 bases. Source material: CD8+ T cells from PBMCs. The CDR3 reads CSAWRDRVSGANVLTF. In nucleotides, the CDR3 is TGCAGTGCTTGGCGGGACAGGGTCTCTGGGGCCAACGTCCTGACTTTC.